The 26 T cell receptor beta chains below were found in one sample sequenced in a study of tumor-infiltrating lymphocytes in localized non-small cell lung cancer. Measured with immunoSEQ multiplex PCR; TCRdb has only the in-frame clones, and not every one. The sample yields about 7,500 clones, about three fifths seen once. Material for sequencing was uninvolved lung tissue not adjacent to the tumor. All receptors come from a human donor with non-small cell lung cancer.

Only a few counts were recorded for this clone. The same CDR3 is also encoded by other DNA sequences in this sample. The CDR3 region is CAWSVNYGYTF. CDR3 DNA: TGTGCCTGGAGTGTTAACTATGGCTACACCTTC. This chain joins TRBV30 and TRBJ1-2; D is unclear. The germline V gene has CDR1 GTSNPN and CDR2 SVGIG (reference sequence). This CDR3 comprises 11 residues. Trimming left V 0 bases short and J 1 base short, with 0 bases between. Filled out from reference TRBV30 and TRBJ1-2, the complete variable domain reads SQTIHQWPATLVQPVGSPLSLECTVEGTSNPNLYWYRQAAGRGLQLLFYSVGIGQISSEVPQNLSASRPQDRQFILSSKKLLLSDSGFYLCAWSVNYGYTFGSGTRLTVV.

The genes are TRBV10-2 and TRBJ2-7; D unresolved. The CDR3 contains 13 residues. The V gene lost 2 bases and the J gene lost 6 bases, with 11 bases spanning the gap. Germline V CDR1 and CDR2: WSHSY, SAAADI. DNA of the CDR3: TGCGCCAGCAGTGAGGACCTTCTTTTCGAGCAGTACTTC. This gives the protein CASSEDLLFEQYF.

In its sample, this clone was seen a few times. This rearrangement joins TRBV5-1 to TRBJ2-1; D gene ambiguous. This CDR3 comprises 13 residues. Germline CDR1 and CDR2: SGHRS and YFSETQ. The V end lost 2 bases, the J end lost 10 bases, and 13 bases lay between the germline ends. The CDR3 reads CASSLSVTAEQFF. The CDR3 region has the DNA TGCGCCAGCAGCTTATCCGTTACGGCGGAGCAGTTCTTC.

This clone appeared a few times. This chain joins TRBV6-1 and TRBJ2-5; 8 nucleotides match TRBD1. The germline gives CDR1 MNHNS, CDR2 SASEGT. This CDR3 has 16 residues. Trimming cost V 4 bases and J 0 bases; bases outside gene matches: 7. The CDR3 sequence is CASSGRDRLYQETQYF. The CDR3 DNA is TGTGCCAGCAGTGGACGGGACAGGCTGTACCAAGAGACCCAGTACTTC.

This chain connects TRBV11-2 to TRBJ1-3; D possibly corresponds to TRBD1 (6 bases). V dropped 7 bases and J dropped 4 bases, with 14 bases sitting between them. CDR3 length: 14 amino acids. Germline CDR1 and CDR2: SGHAT and FQNNGV. In nucleotides, the CDR3 is TGTGCCAGCATCAAGGGGGGTTCCGGAAACACCATATATTTT. Its translation: CASIKGGSGNTIYF.

This clone came up a few times. The V and J genes are TRBV4-2 and TRBJ2-1; D may correspond to TRBD1 or TRBD2 (5 bases each). V was shortened by 0 bases and J by 8 bases, with 26 bases between the two germline ends. This CDR3 comprises 19 residues. Per germline, CDR1 LGHNA and CDR2 YNFKEQ. The CDR3 region has the DNA TGTGCCAGCAGCCAAGAATTCTTCCGCGGCAGGGACGGTCTACATGAGCAGTTCTTC. This translates into CASSQEFFRGRDGLHEQFF.

The gene calls are TRBV6-5 and TRBJ2-5; TRBD1 aligns across 8 bases. The CDR3 sequence is 12 residues long. Looked up from germline, CDR1 is MNHEY and CDR2 is SVGAGI. The CDR3 spells CVTGDRQETQYF. The DNA for the CDR3 is TGTGTCACGGGGGACAGGCAAGAGACCCAGTACTTC.

This clone has more than one count but fewer than ten. The chain couples TRBV5-6 to TRBJ1-6; 8 bases match TRBD1. Germline CDR1 SGHDT, CDR2 YYEEEE. CDR3 length equals 14 residues. V was clipped by 1 base and J by 8 bases; unmatched bases: 2. The DNA of the CDR3 is TGTGCCAGCAGCTTGCCAGGGGGCGATTCACCCCTCCACTTT. This encodes CASSLPGGDSPLHF.

This clone was recorded a few times. V is TRBV29-1 and J is TRBJ2-6, with unresolved D. Germline CDR1 reads SQVTM; CDR2 reads ANQGSEA. V gave up 4 bases and J gave up 4 bases, with 11 bases separating them. CDR3 length: 14 amino acids. In nucleotides, the CDR3 is TGCAGCGTTGTTCAGGAGTCCGGGGCCAACGTCCTGACTTTC. This translates into CSVVQESGANVLTF.

This clone was counted only a few times. The chain recombines TRBV5-4 with TRBJ1-6, with D possibly TRBD1 on 6 matching bases. Trimming removed 2 bases from V and 7 bases from J, with 10 bases in between. CDR1 SGHNT and CDR2 YYREEE come from the germline V gene (reference sequence). The CDR3 covers 14 residues. The DNA for the CDR3 is TGTGCCAGCAGCTTACAGGGTGCGAATTCACCCCTCCACTTT. Amino acid sequence: CASSLQGANSPLHF.

This clone was seen a few times. CDR3 region: CASSHEEIYEQYF. CDR3 nucleotide sequence: TGTGCCAGCAGCCACGAAGAAATCTACGAGCAGTACTTC. J is TRBJ2-7 and V is TRBV6-5; D remains unclear. This CDR3 is 13 amino acids long. The germline CDR1 and CDR2 sequences are MNHEY and SVGAGI. Trimming removed 6 bases at V and 3 bases at J, with 12 bases between.

The CDR3 nucleotides are TGTGCCAGCTCACCGGGGTGGACGGGCTTGTCCAACGTCCTGACTTTC. This translates into CASSPGWTGLSNVLTF. The genes are TRBV18 and TRBJ2-6, with D hard to call. V was trimmed by 3 bases and J by 8 bases, leaving 17 bases between them. This CDR3 contains 16 residues. Germline V gene lookup returns CDR1 KGHSH and CDR2 LQKENI.

CDR3 nucleotides: TGCAGCGTTCAACTAGCGGGAAACACCGGGGAGCTGTTTTTT. The encoded protein is CSVQLAGNTGELFF. This sequence joins TRBV29-1 and TRBJ2-2; 10 bases fit TRBD2. V shed 5 bases and J 2 bases; nucleotides not matched to a gene: 2. CDR3 length: 14 residues. Per the germline V gene, CDR1 is SQVTM and CDR2 is ANQGSEA.

This chain uses TRBV4-1 with TRBJ1-1, with D perhaps TRBD1 (5 bases). V was trimmed by 2 bases and J by 1 base, leaving 11 bases between them. The CDR3 is made up of 15 amino acids. CDR1 and CDR2 (germline): MGHRA, YSYEKL. The CDR3, as DNA: TGCGCCAGCAGCCAATCTGGGCAGGGGAACACTGAAGCTTTCTTT. This encodes CASSQSGQGNTEAFF.

The J gene is TRBJ2-7, the V gene TRBV2; no definite D call. The CDR3 sequence is 16 residues long. Between the trimmed V and J ends, which lost 6 bases and 3 bases, there was a span of 21 bases. Germline assignment: CDR1 SNHLY and CDR2 FYNNEI. The CDR3 region is CASRGRVGPTLYEQYF. CDR3 nucleotide sequence: TGTGCCAGCAGGGGTAGGGTAGGGCCGACCCTCTACGAGCAGTACTTC.

V is TRBV6-1 and J is TRBJ1-5; a weak D match, TRBD1 (5 bases). This CDR3 region has 15 residues. V was pared by 2 bases and J by 4 bases, with 12 bases between. CDR1 MNHNS and CDR2 SASEGT come from the germline V gene. CDR3 nucleotides: TGTGCCAGCAGTGAAAGCCAGGGTTGGAATCAGCCCCAGCATTTT. It is translated as CASSESQGWNQPQHF.

CDR3 in DNA: TGTGCCTGGGGTAGCGGGGGCGGATCGACCGGGGAGCTGTTTTTT. Translation: CAWGSGGGSTGELFF. The chain couples TRBV30 to TRBJ2-2; 9 nucleotides agree with TRBD2. This CDR3 region has 15 residues. The germline V gene encodes CDR1 GTSNPN and CDR2 SVGIG (reference sequence). Trimming took 5 bases from V and 5 from J; bases not matched to a gene: 9.

The chain employs TRBV9 and TRBJ1-4; D is perhaps TRBD1 (6 bases). Deletions cut 3 bases from V and 0 bases from J, with 9 bases between. Germline V gene data show CDR1 as SGDLS and CDR2 as YYNGEE. CDR3 length: 15 amino acids. The chain's CDR3 is CASSGPGATNEKLFF. The DNA of the CDR3 is TGTGCCAGCAGCGGACCAGGGGCAACTAATGAAAAACTGTTTTTT.

This rearrangement joins TRBV5-1 to TRBJ2-3, with D tentatively TRBD1 (6 bases). CDR3 length equals 14 residues. Trimming took 4 bases from V and 6 from J, leaving 15 bases between them. The germline V gene has CDR1 SGHRS and CDR2 YFSETQ. The CDR3 nucleotides are TGCGCCAGCAGCGGGGGCGAGGGTTACGATACGCAGTATTTT. Translated: CASSGGEGYDTQYF. Supplemented by reference TRBV5-1 and TRBJ2-3, the full variable domain reads KAGVTQTPRYLIKTRGQQVTLSCSPISGHRSVSWYQQTPGQGLQFLFEYFSETQRNKGNFPGRFSGRQFSNSRSEMNVSTLELGDSALYLCASSGGEGYDTQYFGPGTRLTVL.

This clone qualifies as large (0.1 to 1%). J is TRBJ1-3 and V is TRBV19; weak D call: TRBD1 (6 bases). CDR1 and CDR2 (germline): LNHDA, SQIVND (reference sequence). The CDR3 sequence is 14 residues long. The V and J ends lost 7 bases and 0 bases respectively, with 10 bases between them. The CDR3 region has the DNA TGTGCCAGTAAACAGGGCTACTCTGGAAACACCATATATTTT. Translating it yields CASKQGYSGNTIYF.

V is TRBV19 and J is TRBJ2-5, with 11 bases that match TRBD2. Trimming cost V 5 bases and J 3 bases; bases outside gene matches: 5. The germline gives CDR1 LNHDA, CDR2 SQIVND (reference sequence). This CDR3 has 15 amino acids. This CDR3 reads CASSFLAGGKETQYF. In DNA form, the CDR3 reads TGTGCCAGTAGTTTCCTAGCGGGAGGTAAAGAGACCCAGTACTTC.

The chain joins TRBV19 to TRBJ2-1; tentatively, D is TRBD2 (6 bases). Germline V gives CDR1 LNHDA, CDR2 SQIVND (reference sequence). V lost 9 bases, J lost 4 bases, and 22 bases lay in between. This CDR3 region has 16 residues. CDR3: CASQPSGGFSYNEQFF. The CDR3 region has the DNA TGTGCCAGCCAACCAAGCGGAGGGTTCTCATACAATGAGCAGTTCTTC.

The chain combines TRBV7-3 with TRBJ1-5; TRBD1 might be the D (5 bases). CDR3 length: 15 amino acids. Germline CDR1 and CDR2: SGHTA and FQGTGA. Trimming stripped 6 bases from V and 4 bases from J, with 16 bases between. This chain's CDR3 is CASSPKGTGNQPQHF. CDR3 nucleotides: TGTGCCAGCAGTCCAAAAGGGACGGGTAATCAGCCCCAGCATTTT.

This sequence joins TRBV6-5 and TRBJ2-2, with 7 positions matching TRBD2. V lost 3 bases to trimming and J lost 4 bases; unmatched junction nucleotides: 2. Germline CDR1 MNHEY, CDR2 SVGAGI. CDR3 length equals 14 residues. CDR3 sequence (DNA): TGTGCCAGCAGTTATGGGGGGGGCACCGGGGAGCTGTTTTTT. Its protein product is CASSYGGGTGELFF.

The genes are TRBV6-6 and TRBJ1-5, with 9 bases that match TRBD1. Germline V gene lookup returns CDR1 MNHNY and CDR2 SVGAGI (reference sequence). The CDR3 is 14 amino acids. J lost 5 bases, V lost 7 bases, and 6 bases had no gene match. As DNA, the CDR3 is TGTGCCAGCATGAAGGGACAGGGAGATCAGCCCCAGCATTTT. Protein product: CASMKGQGDQPQHF.

By its share, this clone is medium-sized. Other DNA variants within this sample encode the same CDR3. The chain has TRBV9 and TRBJ2-6; perhaps TRBD2 as D (5 bases). V was clipped by 1 base and J by 2 bases, with 7 bases between them. CDR3 length equals 15 residues. CDR1 and CDR2 from the germline V gene are SGDLS and YYNGEE. CDR3 sequence reads: CASSVLGAGANVLTF. CDR3 in DNA: TGTGCCAGCAGCGTACTGGGAGCTGGGGCCAACGTCCTGACTTTC.